This TCR beta chain was profiled in a study of a mutant IDH1 vaccine in newly diagnosed glioma. Overall study: Treated patients had a mean age of approximately 40 years and a roughly 62% male, roughly 40% female split.

Noted time point: baseline, week 1 (first vaccination visit). Regarding treatment: pre-vaccination baseline after standard-of-care therapy. Using immunoSEQ multiplex PCR, the repertoire was profiled, and TCRdb retains in-frame clones only, with some absent. The repertoire consists of some 23,000 clones, with 93% occurring once and the leading ten covering 1.2%. With respect to this clone: The target antigen is unknown.

Study results and caveats: Immune responses induced by vaccination arose in 93.3% of the patients.

Germline V lookup: CDR1 SGHTA, CDR2 FQGNSA. There are 12 residues in the CDR3. The germline V and J ends were trimmed by 1 base and 15 bases, with 13 bases remaining between them. This sequence joins TRBV7-2 and TRBJ2-1, with D perhaps TRBD1 or TRBD2 (5 bases each). The sample in question was PBMCs, obtained from a glioma patient treated with radiotherapy, temozolomide or both. The sequence was collected from a man aged 40-49 years with glioma. The CDR3 loop is CASSLEGTGAFF. The CDR3 coding sequence is TGTGCCAGCAGCTTAGAGGGTACCGGGGCGTTCTTC.